This T cell receptor (beta chain) was found in a study of blood T cell repertoires in COVID-19. Across the study: The United States, Italy and Spain supplied acute and convalescent COVID-19 samples.

The protocol was immunoSEQ multiplex PCR, while the TCRdb copy is restricted to in-frame clones and leaves out a portion. The sample carries 300,000 to 350,000 clones, 80% to 90% recorded once. Germline V gene sequence: CDR1 ENHRY, CDR2 SYGVKD. The CDR3 runs 13 residues. The junction had 6 bases not matched to a gene; V was cut back by 11 bases and J by 4 bases. Input material: PBMCs or T cells enriched from blood (not recorded which). J is TRBJ1-5 and V is TRBV10-3; 9 positions agree with TRBD1. The sequence was collected from a man aged 25-45 years who had recovered from COVID-19. CDR3 region: CAHRDRVNQPQHF. DNA of the CDR3: TGTGCCCACCGGGACAGGGTGAATCAGCCCCAGCATTTT.